The 24 T cell receptor beta chains in this list originate from one sample, sequenced in a study of blood T cell repertoires in COVID-19. The table came from immunoSEQ multiplex PCR; TCRdb's copy has only in-frame clones and leaves some out. The table lists roughly 120,000 clones, around 80% of them singletons. The sequenced sample was peripheral blood. These receptor sequences come from a man aged 65 to 85 with acute or convalescent COVID-19.

The chain joins TRBV5-1 to TRBJ1-1; D gene ambiguous. The CDR3 runs to 13 residues. Germline V gives CDR1 SGHRS, CDR2 YFSETQ. The ends were cut back, 0 bases at V and 6 bases at J, with 9 bases in the middle. The CDR3 sequence: CASSLVQPAEAFF. DNA of the CDR3: TGCGCCAGCAGCTTGGTACAGCCCGCTGAAGCTTTCTTT.

The genes are TRBV19 and TRBJ2-7, with 7 bases that match TRBD1. This CDR3 is built from 15 residues. In germline, CDR1 is LNHDA, CDR2 SQIVND (reference sequence). V shed 5 bases and J 1 base; nucleotides not matched to a gene: 8. The CDR3: CASSDQGDGSYEQYF. In nucleotides, the CDR3 is TGTGCCAGTAGTGATCAGGGGGACGGTTCCTACGAGCAGTACTTC.

This rearrangement joins TRBV18 to TRBJ1-1; 7 nucleotides match TRBD1. Germline V gene data show CDR1 as KGHSH and CDR2 as LQKENI. The length of the CDR3 is 13 residues. Trimming took 3 bases from V and 5 from J; bases not matched to a gene: 3. The CDR3 loop is CASSPTGLTEAFF. In nucleotides, the CDR3 is TGTGCCAGCTCACCGACAGGGTTAACTGAAGCTTTCTTT.

The V and J genes are TRBV28 and TRBJ1-4; D is ambiguous. The V gene lost 5 bases and the J gene lost 8 bases, with 9 bases spanning the gap. The CDR3 spans 12 residues. CDR1 is MDHEN and CDR2 is SYDVKM in the germline V gene. The CDR3 sequence is CASSRTREKLFF. DNA for the CDR3: TGTGCCAGCAGTAGGACTCGAGAAAAACTGTTTTTT.

The V call is TRBV7-9, the J call TRBJ1-6, with 7 nucleotides matching TRBD1. The CDR3 totals 15 residues. Per germline, CDR1 SEHNR and CDR2 FQNEAQ (reference sequence). V shed 5 bases, J shed 9 bases, and the junction held 10 bases outside the gene matches. This CDR3 is CASSPTGFFPSPLHF. The CDR3 coding sequence is TGTGCCAGCAGCCCGACAGGGTTCTTCCCTTCACCCCTCCACTTT.

This chain joins TRBV19 and TRBJ2-1; 9 bases are shared with TRBD2. This CDR3 spans 16 amino acids. Unmatched junction bases numbered 14, after V lost 9 bases and J lost 5 bases. The V gene's germline CDR1 is LNHDA and CDR2 SQIVND (reference sequence). CDR3 coding DNA: TGTGCCAGGACTGACAGCCCTAGCGGGGATAACAATGAGCAGTTCTTC. It specifies CARTDSPSGDNNEQFF. The full variable domain, in which reference TRBV19 and TRBJ2-1 provide the parts outside the CDR3, is DGGITQSPKYLFRKEGQNVTLSCEQNLNHDAMYWYRQDPGQGLRLIYYSQIVNDFQKGDIAEGYSVSREKKESFPLTVTSAQKNPTAFYLCARTDSPSGDNNEQFFGPGTRLTVL.

V is TRBV3-1 (or the pseudogene TRBV3-2) and J is TRBJ2-1; D remains unclear. Germline CDR1 and CDR2: LGHDT and YNNKEL (reference sequence). V was pared by 11 bases and J by 8 bases, with 10 bases between. The CDR3 sequence is 10 residues long. DNA for the CDR3: TGTGCCGAGCCAAAAGATGAGCAGTTCTTC. Translation gives CAEPKDEQFF.

The table lists this clone with a count of one. Different DNA sequences within this sample yield the same CDR3. The chain combines TRBV29-1 with TRBJ1-1; D may be TRBD1 (6 bases). CDR1 is SQVTM and CDR2 is ANQGSEA in the germline V gene. V lost 6 bases and J 7 bases, leaving 9 bases between the germline ends. CDR3 length: 10 amino acids. As DNA, the CDR3 is TGCAGCGTGCTGGACAGTGAAGCTTTCTTT. This translates into CSVLDSEAFF.

The chain is built from TRBV9 and TRBJ2-5, with 7 positions matching TRBD1. There are 14 residues in the CDR3. Trimming took 3 bases from V and 1 from J; bases not matched to a gene: 3. Germline CDR1 reads SGDLS; CDR2 reads YYNGEE. The CDR3 loop is CASSAGTVQETQYF. CDR3 coding DNA: TGTGCCAGCAGCGCCGGGACAGTCCAAGAGACCCAGTACTTC. The whole variable domain, remainder taken from reference TRBV9 and TRBJ2-5, is DSGVTQTPKHLITATGQRVTLRCSPRSGDLSVYWYQQSLDQGLQFLIQYYNGEERAKGNILERFSAQQFPDLHSELNLSSLELGDSALYFCASSAGTVQETQYFGPGTRLLVL.

The rearrangement joins TRBV15 to TRBJ1-3; unclear D gene. The CDR3 contains 16 residues. The germline gives CDR1 LNHNV, CDR2 YYDKDF (reference sequence). Trimming pared 0 bases from V and 0 bases from J, leaving 9 bases between. CDR3 in DNA: TGTGCCACCAGCAGAGATAGAGAGAGCTCTGGAAACACCATATATTTT. Translated, it gives CATSRDRESSGNTIYF.

The chain carries TRBV2 and TRBJ2-6; TRBD1 is a possible D gene (5 bases). Trimming stripped 2 bases from V and 3 bases from J, with 8 bases between. The CDR3 length is 15 residues. Germline assignment: CDR1 SNHLY and CDR2 FYNNEI. In DNA, the CDR3 is TGTGCCAGCAGTGAACAGGGATTTGGGGCCAACGTCCTGACTTTC. Translation gives CASSEQGFGANVLTF.

V usage is TRBV19 and J usage is TRBJ1-5; the D is unclear. Germline V CDR1 and CDR2: LNHDA, SQIVND (reference sequence). V shed 4 bases and J shed 1 base, with 11 bases lying between them. The CDR3 spans 15 residues. This chain's CDR3 is CASSTGEWSNQPQHF. The CDR3 DNA sequence: TGTGCCAGTAGTACCGGGGAGTGGAGCAATCAGCCCCAGCATTTT.

The chain joins TRBV6-6 to TRBJ1-1; possibly TRBD1 for D (6 bases). Trimming removed 6 bases from V and 2 bases from J, with 13 bases in between. CDR1 is MNHNY, CDR2 SVGAGI, per germline (reference sequence). The CDR3 sequence is 14 residues long. The CDR3 DNA is TGTGCCAGCAGACCACAGGGAAGCAACACTGAAGCTTTCTTT. This codes for CASRPQGSNTEAFF.

This clone came up a few times. As DNA, the CDR3 is TGTGCCAGCAGTAGAACCCAGCAGGGGACTGGGGCCAACGTCCTGACTTTC. Translation gives CASSRTQQGTGANVLTF. V gene TRBV6-2 or TRBV6-3 combines with J gene TRBJ2-6; maybe TRBD1 (6 bases). The CDR3 runs 17 residues. The V end lost 5 bases, the J end lost 2 bases, and 16 bases lay between the germline ends. Germline V lookup: CDR1 MNHEY, CDR2 SVGEGT.

The chain recombines TRBV2 with TRBJ2-1; 7 bases line up with TRBD2. The V and J ends lost 8 bases and 8 bases, in that order; junction bases with no gene match: 6. CDR3 length: 12 amino acids. Germline V lookup: CDR1 SNHLY, CDR2 FYNNEI. The CDR3 coding sequence is TGTGCCAGCGCGGGAGAGGGGTATGAGCAGTTCTTC. Amino acids: CASAGEGYEQFF.

The chain combines TRBV18 with TRBJ1-1, with D possibly matching TRBD1 (5 bases). The V and J ends lost 0 bases and 2 bases respectively, with 10 bases between them. Germline values: CDR1 KGHSH, CDR2 LQKENI. This CDR3 comprises 15 residues. CDR3 DNA: TGTGCCAGCTCACCACCGAGCAGGGTCAACACTGAAGCTTTCTTT. The encoded protein is CASSPPSRVNTEAFF.

This chain joins TRBV27 and TRBJ1-6; a weak D match, TRBD1 (6 bases). Germline V gives CDR1 MNHEY, CDR2 SMNVEV (reference sequence). Trimming shortened V by 1 base and J by 10 bases, and 17 bases separated the two germline ends. The CDR3 spans 16 residues. CDR3 in DNA: TGTGCCAGCAGTTTATACGGGGGGGCGAGTTGGTCACCCCTCCACTTT. Protein sequence: CASSLYGGASWSPLHF.

The chain uses TRBV19 and TRBJ1-1; tentatively, D is TRBD1 (5 bases). The CDR3 loop spans 13 amino acids. CDR1 and CDR2 (germline): LNHDA, SQIVND (reference sequence). Trimming shortened V by 3 bases and J by 1 base, and 6 bases separated the two germline ends. Written as DNA, the CDR3 is TGTGCCAGTAGTATCAGGGAGAACACTGAAGCTTTCTTT. Amino acid sequence: CASSIRENTEAFF.

This chain connects TRBV11-2 to TRBJ2-7; 8 bases line up with TRBD2. The CDR3 loop spans 16 amino acids. CDR1 and CDR2 (germline): SGHAT, FQNNGV. The J segment lost 3 bases and the V segment lost 0 bases, leaving 7 bases of the junction unmatched. The CDR3 protein is CASSLDLSGSSYEQYF. CDR3 in DNA: TGTGCCAGCAGCTTAGATCTGAGCGGGAGTAGCTACGAGCAGTACTTC.

The V and J genes are TRBV4-3 and TRBJ1-3; D is unresolved. Germline V gives CDR1 LGHNA, CDR2 YSLEER. The CDR3 extends over 13 amino acids. V was clipped by 1 base and J by 6 bases, with 7 bases between them. The CDR3 DNA reads as TGCGCCAGCAGCCAAGCTCCGTCAAACACCATATATTTT. As protein: CASSQAPSNTIYF.

The chain links TRBV7-2 to TRBJ2-4; no definite D call. The CDR3 runs 15 residues. Trimming took 1 base from V and 5 from J, leaving 12 bases between them. The germline V gene has CDR1 SGHTA and CDR2 FQGNSA. CDR3 sequence reads: CASSLDSRLQNIQYF. For the CDR3, the DNA is TGTGCCAGCAGCTTAGATAGCCGTCTACAAAACATTCAGTACTTC.

This chain connects TRBV9 to TRBJ2-2, with 9 bases fitting TRBD1. There are 17 residues in the CDR3. Germline trimming cut 5 bases from V and 1 base from J; bases unmatched to any gene: 9. Per the germline V gene, CDR1 is SGDLS and CDR2 is YYNGEE. The CDR3 region is CASSGTPGQGNTGELFF. CDR3 DNA: TGTGCCAGCAGTGGTACCCCGGGACAGGGGAACACCGGGGAGCTGTTTTTT. Using reference TRBV9 and TRBJ2-2 for the parts outside the CDR3, the full variable domain is DSGVTQTPKHLITATGQRVTLRCSPRSGDLSVYWYQQSLDQGLQFLIQYYNGEERAKGNILERFSAQQFPDLHSELNLSSLELGDSALYFCASSGTPGQGNTGELFFGEGSRLTVL.

J is TRBJ2-3 and V is TRBV25-1; 8 bases are a match to TRBD2. The CDR3 spans 14 residues. V shed 4 bases, J shed 10 bases, and the junction held 10 bases outside the gene matches. The V gene's germline CDR1 is MGHDK and CDR2 SYGVNS. The CDR3 DNA sequence: TGTGCCAGCAGTGCGCTGACTAGCGTCCCCTCGCAGTATTTT. This encodes CASSALTSVPSQYF.

This clone was seen only once. The chain couples TRBV11-1 to TRBJ2-3; D is possibly TRBD2 (6 bases). Germline CDR1 is SGHAT and CDR2 is FQDESV (reference sequence). The CDR3 is 12 residues long. The ends were cut back, 4 bases at V and 5 bases at J, with 7 bases in the middle. CDR3 sequence: CASSSGVDTQYF. As DNA, the CDR3 is TGTGCCAGCAGCTCGGGGGTAGATACGCAGTATTTT.